These 32 T cell receptor beta chains share one sample of origin, sequenced in a study of cytomegalovirus exposure and HLA in healthy donors. This PCR relied on a set of 60 Vbeta primers and 13 Jbeta primers. Clones were read by immunoSEQ multiplex PCR, and TCRdb kept only the in-frame ones, dropping some. This table has some 150,000 clones, around two thirds appearing once. The sample taken for sequencing was PBMCs. These receptors were collected from a woman aged 60 to 75 in good health and CMV-seropositive.

The sample holds a few counts of this clone. The chain employs TRBV19 and TRBJ1-5; no definite D call. CDR3 size: 15 residues. V lost 2 bases to trimming and J lost 0 bases, with 8 bases between them. Germline values: CDR1 LNHDA, CDR2 SQIVND (reference sequence). The DNA of the CDR3 is TGTGCCAGTAGTATAAAATCCAGTAGCAATCAGCCCCAGCATTTT. Its translation is CASSIKSSSNQPQHF.

The chain joins TRBV4-2 to TRBJ2-7; 9 nucleotides line up with TRBD2. Per the germline V gene, CDR1 is LGHNA and CDR2 is YNFKEQ. V was clipped by 0 bases and J by 7 bases; unmatched bases: 16. This CDR3 region has 18 residues. Written as DNA, the CDR3 is TGTGCCAGCAGCCAAGATAAAGTCCTAGCGGGACTACCTCATGAGCAGTACTTC. Amino acids: CASSQDKVLAGLPHEQYF.

Notes on this clone: Other DNA sequences from this sample encode an identical CDR3 as well. The chain employs TRBV11-2 and TRBJ2-3; D is unresolved. Germline V CDR1 and CDR2: SGHAT, FQNNGV. This CDR3 is built from 12 residues. V lost 4 bases and J 0 bases, leaving 2 bases between the germline ends. The CDR3, as DNA: TGTGCCAGCAGCTCTAGCACAGATACGCAGTATTTT. It codes for CASSSSTDTQYF.

The V gene is TRBV7-9, the J gene TRBJ2-3; D call uncertain. In germline, CDR1 is SEHNR, CDR2 FQNEAQ (reference sequence). The CDR3 loop spans 12 amino acids. V shed 5 bases and J shed 3 bases, with 6 bases lying between them. The CDR3 DNA follows: TGTGCCAGCAGCCCACAAACAGATACGCAGTATTTT. It specifies CASSPQTDTQYF.

This CDR3 reads CASSKEGNTIYF. The CDR3 DNA is TGCGCCAGCAGCAAGGAGGGAAACACCATATATTTT. The genes are TRBV5-1 and TRBJ1-3; D is uncertain. CDR1 is SGHRS, CDR2 YFSETQ, per germline. Trimming cost V 4 bases and J 4 bases, with 6 bases left between them. This CDR3 is 12 amino acids long.

The V call is TRBV6-4, the J call TRBJ2-7; 9 bases map to TRBD2. Trimming removed 4 bases from V and 5 bases from J; junction bases left unmatched: 9. CDR1 and CDR2 from the germline V gene are MRHNA and SNTAGT. CDR3 length equals 15 residues. CDR3 nucleotide sequence: TGTGCCAGCAGTGCAATAGCGGGAGAAATCAACGAGCAGTACTTC. Translation gives CASSAIAGEINEQYF.

This clone was counted only a few times. The chain recombines TRBV5-4 with TRBJ2-7; D is perhaps TRBD1 (5 bases). Germline values: CDR1 SGHNT, CDR2 YYREEE (reference sequence). This CDR3 contains 15 residues. V lost 0 bases and J 9 bases, leaving 19 bases between the germline ends. The CDR3 DNA reads as TGTGCCAGCAGCTTGGGGGCTAGTCTGGACAATTGGCAGTACTTC. Translation gives CASSLGASLDNWQYF.

Concerning this clone itself: A junction end diverges from the germline sequence, so it may reflect a read error. J is TRBJ2-5 and V is TRBV5-1; 12 bases are shared with TRBD1. The CDR3 sequence is 14 residues long. The V gene's germline CDR1 is SGHRS and CDR2 YFSETQ. CDR3 in amino acids: CASRLGQGAETQYF. The CDR3 nucleotides are TGCGCCAGCAGGTTGGGACAGGGGGCAGAGACCCAGTACTTC.

This chain connects TRBV6-4 to TRBJ1-1; perhaps TRBD1 as D (6 bases). Germline CDR1 MRHNA, CDR2 SNTAGT. V was cut by 9 bases and J by 1 base, with 12 bases left in between. This CDR3 contains 13 residues. The CDR3 nucleotides are TGTGCCAGTCGGGGACAATCGAACACTGAAGCTTTCTTT. Protein sequence: CASRGQSNTEAFF.

The chain couples TRBV9 to TRBJ2-4; D is uncertain. The length of the CDR3 is 16 residues. CDR1 is SGDLS, CDR2 YYNGEE, per germline. The V and J ends lost 2 bases and 3 bases respectively, with 15 bases between them. CDR3 nucleotides: TGTGCCAGCAGCGTCTCAGCAGGTGGCGACAAAAACATTCAGTACTTC. Protein sequence: CASSVSAGGDKNIQYF.

The chain is built from TRBV4-1 and TRBJ2-5; maybe TRBD1 (6 bases). This CDR3 spans 15 amino acids. Germline V gives CDR1 MGHRA, CDR2 YSYEKL. Trimming cost V 5 bases and J 4 bases, with 17 bases left between them. The CDR3 region is CASSARNSRGETQYF. The CDR3 bases are TGCGCCAGCAGCGCCCGAAACTCCAGGGGAGAGACCCAGTACTTC.

The chain employs TRBV2 and TRBJ1-2, with 10 bases fitting TRBD1. Germline lookup yields CDR1 SNHLY and CDR2 FYNNEI. With V trimmed by 6 bases and J by 11 bases, 24 bases remained unmatched. CDR3 length equals 18 residues. The CDR3 nucleotides are TGTGCCAGCAGCCCCCTTTGGGGAAGCCCGGGACAGGGGAGGGGGTACACCTTC. Amino acids: CASSPLWGSPGQGRGYTF.

The V gene is TRBV5-1, the J gene TRBJ2-5; a possible D gene is TRBD2 (7 bases). V was clipped by 6 bases and J by 2 bases, with 11 bases between them. Germline CDR1 is SGHRS and CDR2 is YFSETQ. This CDR3 has 13 residues. Here the CDR3 reads CASKQGGQETQYF. The CDR3 region has the DNA TGCGCCAGCAAACAGGGAGGGCAAGAGACCCAGTACTTC.

The chain has TRBV5-5 and TRBJ1-4; D not resolved. V was trimmed by 4 bases and J by 0 bases, leaving 7 bases between them. Germline lookup yields CDR1 SGHKS and CDR2 YYEKEE (reference sequence). The CDR3 extends over 14 amino acids. The CDR3 region has the DNA TGTGCCAGCAGCCCCTATGCAACTAATGAAAAACTGTTTTTT. This encodes CASSPYATNEKLFF.

In this sample, this clone turned up a few times. The V call is TRBV28, the J call TRBJ1-2; D remains ambiguous. The CDR3 loop spans 14 amino acids. The germline V and J ends were trimmed by 2 bases and 1 base, with 8 bases remaining between them. The V gene's germline CDR1 is MDHEN and CDR2 SYDVKM. CDR3 residues: CASSLVRGNYGYTF. In DNA form, the CDR3 reads TGTGCCAGCAGTTTAGTTCGGGGTAACTATGGCTACACCTTC.

The DNA for the CDR3 is TGTGCCAGCAGCGTTACAGCGAACACCGGGGAGCTGTTTTTT. Its translation is CASSVTANTGELFF. This chain connects TRBV11-3 to TRBJ2-2, with D uncertain. The V end lost 5 bases, the J end lost 0 bases, and 7 bases lay between the germline ends. The V gene's germline CDR1 is SGHNT and CDR2 YENEEA. The CDR3 contains 14 residues.

The gene calls are TRBV19 and TRBJ1-1, with 7 bases identical to TRBD1. Germline V gene lookup returns CDR1 LNHDA and CDR2 SQIVND (reference sequence). V lost 2 bases and J lost 1; bases outside the gene matches: 1. The CDR3 consists of 14 residues. The CDR3 DNA is TGTGCCAGTAGTATAAACAGGGGGAACACTGAAGCTTTCTTT. Translation: CASSINRGNTEAFF. Variable domain in full (rest from reference TRBV19 and TRBJ1-1): DGGITQSPKYLFRKEGQNVTLSCEQNLNHDAMYWYRQDPGQGLRLIYYSQIVNDFQKGDIAEGYSVSREKKESFPLTVTSAQKNPTAFYLCASSINRGNTEAFFGQGTRLTVV.

The DNA of the CDR3 is TGTGCCACCAGCCCCCTAAGACAGGGACTGGACAAAAACATTCAGTACTTC. Translation gives CATSPLRQGLDKNIQYF. The genes are TRBV15 and TRBJ2-4, with D possibly TRBD1 on 7 matching bases. This CDR3 contains 17 residues. Germline V gene lookup returns CDR1 LNHNV and CDR2 YYDKDF (reference sequence). With 5 bases removed from V and 3 bases from J, the gap between germline ends came to 20 bases.

The gene calls are TRBV28 and TRBJ2-1; D is perhaps TRBD2 (6 bases). The CDR3 consists of 12 residues. Trimming removed 8 bases at V and 4 bases at J, with 9 bases between. Per the germline V gene, CDR1 is MDHEN and CDR2 is SYDVKM. This chain's CDR3 is CASVGGYNEQFF. The CDR3 DNA sequence: TGTGCCAGCGTTGGGGGGTACAATGAGCAGTTCTTC. The full variable domain, in which reference TRBV28 and TRBJ2-1 provide the parts outside the CDR3, is DVKVTQSSRYLVKRTGEKVFLECVQDMDHENMFWYRQDPGLGLRLIYFSYDVKMKEKGDIPEGYSVSREKKERFSLILESASTNQTSMYLCASVGGYNEQFFGPGTRLTVL.

This clone was found a few times. The chain has TRBV11-2 and TRBJ1-5; D might be TRBD1 (5 bases). The V gene's germline CDR1 is SGHAT and CDR2 FQNNGV. V dropped 0 bases and J dropped 11 bases, with 11 bases sitting between them. The CDR3 runs to 13 residues. The chain's CDR3 is CASSLEPPGAQHF. The CDR3 bases are TGTGCCAGCAGCTTAGAACCCCCGGGGGCCCAGCATTTT.

This clone was seen a handful of times. The sample has other DNA sequences that encode this CDR3 too. The chain uses TRBV19 and TRBJ1-2; TRBD1 agrees at 7 bases. Germline lookup yields CDR1 LNHDA and CDR2 SQIVND (reference sequence). The CDR3 extends over 14 amino acids. Unmatched junction bases numbered 3, after V lost 5 bases and J lost 0 bases. DNA of the CDR3: TGTGCCAGTAGTCCCAGGGGGACTAACTATGGCTACACCTTC. Its protein is CASSPRGTNYGYTF.

This chain uses TRBV27 with TRBJ2-2; TRBD2 might be the D (5 bases). In germline, CDR1 is MNHEY, CDR2 SMNVEV (reference sequence). The V and J ends lost 8 bases and 7 bases respectively, with 11 bases between them. This CDR3 comprises 12 residues. CDR3 amino acids: CASSIRGGELFF. CDR3 coding DNA: TGTGCCAGCTCAATACGGGGCGGGGAGCTGTTTTTT.

This clone has a handful of counts. The chain links TRBV5-1 to TRBJ2-5; a possible D gene is TRBD2 (6 bases). The CDR3 totals 15 residues. V lost 4 bases, J lost 2 bases, and 15 bases lay in between. In germline, CDR1 is SGHRS, CDR2 YFSETQ. The CDR3 nucleotides read TGCGCCAGCAGCGCCGCGGGGTCGGCGCAAGAGACCCAGTACTTC. This gives the protein CASSAAGSAQETQYF.

This chain joins TRBV6-1 and TRBJ2-1, with TRBD1 matching 7 bases. With V trimmed by 0 bases and J by 0 bases, 5 bases remained unmatched. This CDR3 contains 17 residues. The germline CDR1 and CDR2 sequences are MNHNS and SASEGT. The CDR3 region is CASSEAKQGSSYNEQFF. The CDR3 nucleotides are TGTGCCAGCAGTGAAGCGAAACAGGGGAGCTCCTACAATGAGCAGTTCTTC.

Only a few counts were recorded for this clone. The gene calls are TRBV12-5 and TRBJ1-4, with D perhaps TRBD1 (5 bases). V was shortened by 7 bases and J by 7 bases, with 13 bases between the two germline ends. The CDR3 is made up of 13 amino acids. Germline V lookup: CDR1 LGHNT, CDR2 FRNRAP. The CDR3 DNA sequence: TGTGCTAGTGCCCTGCCGGGGGGTGAAAAACTGTTTTTT. Its protein product is CASALPGGEKLFF. Full variable domain (outside the CDR3, taken from reference TRBV12-5 and TRBJ1-4): DARVTQTPRHKVTEMGQEVTMRCQPILGHNTVFWYRQTMMQGLELLAYFRNRAPLDDSGMPKDRFSAEMPDATLATLKIQPSEPRDSAVYFCASALPGGEKLFFGSGTQLSVL.

The CDR3: CASSPWTGANEKLFF. The CDR3 bases are TGTGCCAGCAGCCCCTGGACAGGGGCAAATGAAAAACTGTTTTTT. The J gene is TRBJ1-4, the V gene TRBV7-9; 9 nucleotides match TRBD1. Germline lookup yields CDR1 SEHNR and CDR2 FQNEAQ (reference sequence). The V segment lost 5 bases and the J segment 5 bases; nucleotides outside the gene matches: 6. This CDR3 spans 15 amino acids.

V and J are TRBV10-3 and TRBJ1-2; a weak D match, TRBD1 (6 bases). The CDR3 consists of 14 residues. Germline CDR1 and CDR2: ENHRY and SYGVKD. With 10 bases removed from V and 2 bases from J, the gap between germline ends came to 17 bases. The CDR3 DNA follows: TGTGCCACCCACTATGGACAGAGCAACTATGGCTACACCTTC. As protein: CATHYGQSNYGYTF.

This chain uses TRBV5-4 with TRBJ1-2; a weak D match, TRBD1 (6 bases). This CDR3 comprises 13 residues. Per germline, CDR1 SGHNT and CDR2 YYREEE (reference sequence). V shed 0 bases and J shed 6 bases, with 9 bases lying between them. This CDR3 reads CASSLDRENGYTF. As DNA, the CDR3 is TGTGCCAGCAGCTTGGACAGGGAAAATGGCTACACCTTC.

This chain connects TRBV7-3 to TRBJ1-1; D is perhaps TRBD1 (5 bases). CDR1 SGHTA and CDR2 FQGTGA come from the germline V gene. Trimming took 2 bases from V and 3 from J, leaving 7 bases between them. The CDR3 loop spans 13 amino acids. The chain's CDR3 is CASSLRRDTEAFF. CDR3 bases: TGTGCCAGCAGCTTACGCAGGGACACTGAAGCTTTCTTT.

V usage is TRBV30 and J usage is TRBJ2-3, with 8 bases that match TRBD2. V shed 3 bases, J shed 1 base, and the junction held 0 bases outside the gene matches. The CDR3 sequence is 13 residues long. The germline CDR1 and CDR2 sequences are GTSNPN and SVGIG (reference sequence). In nucleotides, the CDR3 is TGTGCCTGGAGACTAGCGGGCACAGATACGCAGTATTTT. It translates to CAWRLAGTDTQYF.

J is TRBJ2-2 and V is TRBV20-1; TRBD1 is a possible D gene (6 bases). Deletions cut 6 bases from V and 6 bases from J, with 8 bases between. The CDR3 contains 11 residues. Germline lookup yields CDR1 DFQATT and CDR2 SNEGSKA (reference sequence). CDR3 nucleotide sequence: TGCAGTGCAGGGGGAGCCGGGGAGCTGTTTTTT. Translated, it gives CSAGGAGELFF.

This sequence joins TRBV5-6 and TRBJ2-2, with a possible D match to TRBD2 (5 bases). The V gene's germline CDR1 is SGHDT and CDR2 YYEEEE. V lost 2 bases and J 2 bases, leaving 7 bases between the germline ends. There are 14 residues in the CDR3. The chain's CDR3 is CASSFSVNTGELFF. The CDR3 DNA reads TGTGCCAGCAGCTTTAGCGTAAACACCGGGGAGCTGTTTTTT.